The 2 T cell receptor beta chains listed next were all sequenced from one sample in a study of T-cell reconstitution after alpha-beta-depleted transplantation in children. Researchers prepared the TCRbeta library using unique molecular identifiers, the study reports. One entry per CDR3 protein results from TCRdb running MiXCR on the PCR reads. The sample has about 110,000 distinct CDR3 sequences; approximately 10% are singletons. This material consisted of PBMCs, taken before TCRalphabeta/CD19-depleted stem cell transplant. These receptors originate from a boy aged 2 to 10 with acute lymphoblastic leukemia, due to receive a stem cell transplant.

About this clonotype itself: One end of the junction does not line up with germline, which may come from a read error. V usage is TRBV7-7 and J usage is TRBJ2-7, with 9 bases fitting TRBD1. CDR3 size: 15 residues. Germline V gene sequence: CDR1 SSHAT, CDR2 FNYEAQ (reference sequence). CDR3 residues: CASSLGQGTSYEQYF. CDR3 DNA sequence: TGTGCTAGCAGCTTGGGACAGGGAACCTCCTACGAGCAGTACTTC.

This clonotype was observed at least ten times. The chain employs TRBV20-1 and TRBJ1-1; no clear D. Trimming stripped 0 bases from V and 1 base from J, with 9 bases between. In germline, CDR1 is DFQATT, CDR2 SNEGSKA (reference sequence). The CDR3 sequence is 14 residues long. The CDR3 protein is CSARDKVKNTEAFF. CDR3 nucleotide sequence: TGCAGTGCTAGAGATAAAGTAAAGAACACTGAAGCTTTCTTT.